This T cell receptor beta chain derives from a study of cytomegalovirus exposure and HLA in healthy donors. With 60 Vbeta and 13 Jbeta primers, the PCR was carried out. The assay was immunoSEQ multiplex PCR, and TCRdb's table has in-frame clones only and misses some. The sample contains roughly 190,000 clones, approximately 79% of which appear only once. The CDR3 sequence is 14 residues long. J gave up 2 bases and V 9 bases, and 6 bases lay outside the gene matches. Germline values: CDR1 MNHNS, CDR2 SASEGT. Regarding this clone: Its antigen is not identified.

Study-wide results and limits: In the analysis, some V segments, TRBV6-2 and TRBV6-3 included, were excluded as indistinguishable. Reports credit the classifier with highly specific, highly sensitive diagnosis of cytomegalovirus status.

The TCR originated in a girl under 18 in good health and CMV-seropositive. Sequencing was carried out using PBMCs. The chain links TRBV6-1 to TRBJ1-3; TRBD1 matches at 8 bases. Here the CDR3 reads CASTTGAPGNTIYF. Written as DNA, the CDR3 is TGTGCCAGTACGACAGGGGCCCCTGGAAACACCATATATTTT.